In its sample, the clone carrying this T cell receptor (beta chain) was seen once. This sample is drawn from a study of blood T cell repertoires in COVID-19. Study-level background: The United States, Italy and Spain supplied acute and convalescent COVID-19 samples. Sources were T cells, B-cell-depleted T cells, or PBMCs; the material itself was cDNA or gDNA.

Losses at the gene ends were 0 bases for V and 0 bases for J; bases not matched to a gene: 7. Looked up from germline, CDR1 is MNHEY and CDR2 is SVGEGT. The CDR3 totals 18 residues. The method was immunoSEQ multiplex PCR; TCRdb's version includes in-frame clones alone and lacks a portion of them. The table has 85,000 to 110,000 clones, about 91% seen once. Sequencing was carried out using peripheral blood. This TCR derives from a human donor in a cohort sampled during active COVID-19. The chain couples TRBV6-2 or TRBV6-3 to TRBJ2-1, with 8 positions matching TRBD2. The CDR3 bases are TGTGCCAGCAGTTACTCGACGACTAGCGCCCACTCCTACAATGAGCAGTTCTTC. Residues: CASSYSTTSAHSYNEQFF.